The source of this T cell receptor (beta chain) is a study of siplizumab effects on memory and regulatory T cells (dated by TCRdb to between 2017 and 2020). Regarding the complete study: The study examined how the anti-CD2 antibody siplizumab affects alloreactive T-cell subsets in allogeneic mixed lymphocyte reactions built from human PBMCs.

General findings and caveats noted by the study authors: Among mappable alloreactive CD4+ clones, an average Treg-derived fraction of 68.8% was observed with siplizumab, compared with more than 25% in control reactions. No functional confirmation was obtained for the suppressive function of proliferating Tregs from siplizumab cultures. Unstimulated naive T cells appeared more diverse than memory T cells, and naive cells seemed to contribute substantially to the alloresponse. Siplizumab significantly lowered the cumulative frequency of alloreactive sequences that could be traced to unstimulated CD4+ memory T cells. About 75-95% of proliferating CD4+ or CD8+ clones could not be given a naive or memory phenotype. Sequences below about 10^-5 frequency were poorly captured, so only a minor fraction of alloreactive clones could be mapped to unstimulated subsets.

The receptor library was made with the immunoSEQ multiplex PCR assay. Some 100,000 TCR templates per sample were assayed by the deep sequencing platform. Genomic DNA extracted from sorted T cells was used for TCRbeta CDR3 sequencing. Concerning the study's data processing: The R programming language was used for the clonal analysis of the TCRbeta CDR3 data. Alloreactive CD4+ and CD8+ clones were identified by comparing unstimulated samples to CFSE-low samples taken after the reaction. Alloreactive CD4+ clones were assigned to regulatory or non-regulatory origin by matching sequences to sorted unstimulated Treg and non-Treg repertoires. The immuneACCESS repertoire file appears here via TCRdb, limited to in-frame rearrangements. These files lack a portion of the clones; in checked studies, under half of the deficit traces to unresolved V genes, and the cause of the others is not known. The V and J calls and the clone size are those of that table, but D and trimming were determined from the DNA. In all, the sample holds just over 50,000 clones, and roughly 97% of those were seen once. Under 0.7% of the sample goes to the ten largest clones.

Compared with germline, V lacks 2 bases and J lacks 3 bases; bases without a gene match: 8. Taken from cysteine to phenylalanine, the CDR3 has 15 residues. Just the 45-base CDR3 DNA is kept, in frame starting at base 1. CDR1 is given as SGHRS and CDR2 as YFSETQ, both from the germline V gene. In the case of this clone: Its binding antigen is unknown. No base qualities exist here, and no much larger clone lies one base off it.

Unstimulated CD4+ memory cells were also sequenced in three donor pairs, together with CD4+ naive, CD8+ TEMRA, CD8+ naive and CD8+ effector memory subsets. TCRbeta CDR3 sequencing was performed on sorted unstimulated T cells and on proliferating T cells recovered from mixed lymphocyte reactions. Fresh whole blood from 9 to 10 HLA-typed healthy donors served as the source for isolating PBMCs. Sequencing used naive CD4+ T cells sorted from blood. The label giving this sample's cell subset or site can be read as: unstimulated naive T cells. The source of this sequence is a human donor in good health. The chain uses TRBV5-1 and TRBJ2-7; TRBD2 agrees with 7 junctional bases. The sequenced DNA is TGCGCCAGCAGCTTACAGCGGGATCACGACTACGAGCAGTACTTC. It translates to CASSLQRDHDYEQYF. The CDR3, completed at both ends by the reference TRBV5-1 and TRBJ2-7 genes, gives the full variable domain KAGVTQTPRYLIKTRGQQVTLSCSPISGHRSVSWYQQTPGQGLQFLFEYFSETQRNKGNFPGRFSGRQFSNSRSEMNVSTLELGDSALYLCASSLQRDHDYEQYFGPGTRLTVT.